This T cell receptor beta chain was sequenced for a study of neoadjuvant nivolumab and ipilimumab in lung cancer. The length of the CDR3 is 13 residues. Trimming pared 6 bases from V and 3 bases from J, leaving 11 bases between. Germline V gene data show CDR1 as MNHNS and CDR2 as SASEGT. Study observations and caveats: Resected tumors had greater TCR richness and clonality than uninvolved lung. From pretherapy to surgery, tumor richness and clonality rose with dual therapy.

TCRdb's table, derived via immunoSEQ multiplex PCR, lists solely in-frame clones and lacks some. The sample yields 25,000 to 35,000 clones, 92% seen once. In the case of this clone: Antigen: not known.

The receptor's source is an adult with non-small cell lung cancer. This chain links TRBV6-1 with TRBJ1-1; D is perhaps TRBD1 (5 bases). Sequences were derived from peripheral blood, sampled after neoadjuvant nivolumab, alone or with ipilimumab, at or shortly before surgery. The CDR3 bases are TGTGCCAGCAGGGGGGGGACCTACACTGAAGCTTTCTTT. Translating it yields CASRGGTYTEAFF.